This T cell receptor (beta chain) came from a study of blood T cell repertoires in COVID-19. As for the study in general: The analysed material was cDNA or gDNA that came from T cells, B-cell-depleted T cells, or PBMCs.

The CDR3 consists of 14 residues. Germline assignment: CDR1 SGHRS and CDR2 YFSETQ. V dropped 3 bases and J dropped 5; count of bases not matched to a gene: 7. Produced via immunoSEQ multiplex PCR; TCRdb's table is partial and in-frame only. The sample contains approximately 120,000 clones, 83% of which appear only once. The genes are TRBV5-1 and TRBJ1-2; 7 positions agree with TRBD1. Sequences were obtained from peripheral blood. This TCR derives from a woman between 55 and 75 years old with acute or convalescent COVID-19. The CDR3 DNA follows: TGCGCCAGCAGCTCCCGGGACAGCCTGTATGGCTACACCTTC. This translates into CASSSRDSLYGYTF.